The T cell receptor beta chain described here comes from a study of blood T cell repertoires in COVID-19. Study in general: Samples taken during acute and convalescent COVID-19 were collected in the United States, Italy and Spain.

Clinical histories supplied by participants themselves formed the basis of cohort assignment. Under the authors' procedure: Reference gene primer amplification gave nucleated cell count estimates. Sequencing used immunoSEQ multiplex PCR; TCRdb keeps in-frame clones, though not all of them. D and trimming were read from the DNA, whereas the V and J calls and clone size are those reported in that table. This table holds 350,000 or so clones, around nine tenths found once. Germline V gene data show CDR1 as SNHLY and CDR2 as FYNNEI. The V gene end was trimmed by 2 bases and the J gene end by 7 bases; junction bases not matched to a gene: 6. The CDR3 consists of 15 residues.

The sequencing input was PBMCs or T cells enriched from blood (not recorded which). The V and J genes are TRBV2 and TRBJ2-1; 9 bases match TRBD2. This clonotype was sampled from a woman in her twenties or thirties who had been exposed to COVID-19. The CDR3 reads CASSERREGRNEQFF. In DNA form, the CDR3 reads TGTGCCAGCAGTGAACGGCGGGAGGGCCGGAATGAGCAGTTCTTC.